This TCR beta chain is from a study of blood T cell repertoires in COVID-19. Repertoires were generated with immunoSEQ multiplex PCR, while TCRdb's copy carries only in-frame clones and drops some. The sample yields 120,000 to 150,000 clones, around 84% seen once. The CDR3 has 12 residues. V lost 5 bases and J 4 bases, leaving 9 bases between the germline ends. Germline V gene lookup returns CDR1 LNHDA and CDR2 SQIVND (reference sequence). This clone has a handful of counts. The sequenced sample consisted of peripheral blood. The source is a man aged 25-45 years with COVID-19, enrolled during active disease. The chain combines TRBV19 with TRBJ2-7, with a tentative D call TRBD1 (5 bases). The CDR3: CASSDRQYEQYF. The DNA of the CDR3 is TGTGCCAGTAGTGACCGACAGTACGAGCAGTACTTC.